A selection of T cell receptor beta chains follows, all from one sample in a study of T-cell reconstitution after alpha-beta-depleted transplantation in children. Each CDR3 protein is one row after TCRdb ran MiXCR on the PCR reads. In the table there are roughly 610,000 distinct CDR3 sequences, under 12% of which are singletons. The source material was PBMCs from the stem cell graft donor, sampled from the stem cell graft. These receptors originate from a human donor who donated a stem cell graft to a child with acute myeloid leukemia. Each CDR3 is given with its conserved first and last residue. The order of the fields is J gene, V gene, D gene, clone size, CDR3 protein, CDR3 DNA. A D gene is named only where the DNA matches it firmly. The listing skips clone size in some rows; elsewhere it reads once, few, many or a size class.

J gene: TRBJ2-2; V gene: TRBV7-9; D gene: .; clone size: few; CDR3 protein: CASSFLDTGELFF; CDR3 DNA: TGTGCCAGCAGCTTTCTTGACACCGGGGAGCTGTTTTTT
J gene: TRBJ2-6; V gene: TRBV24-1; D gene: .; clone size: .; CDR3 protein: CATSDLRDGASGANVLTF; CDR3 DNA: TGTGCCACCAGTGATTTGCGGGACGGGGCCTCTGGGGCCAACGTCCTGACTTTC
J gene: TRBJ2-5; V gene: TRBV29-1; D gene: TRBD1; clone size: many; CDR3 protein: CSVRTGKETQYF; CDR3 DNA: TGCAGCGTACGGACAGGGAAAGAGACCCAGTACTTC
J gene: TRBJ1-1; V gene: TRBV7-9; D gene: .; clone size: many; CDR3 protein: CASSLEALTEAFF; CDR3 DNA: TGTGCCAGCAGCTTAGAAGCCCTCACTGAAGCTTTCTTT
J gene: TRBJ2-7; V gene: TRBV10-3; D gene: TRBD1; clone size: .; CDR3 protein: CAISVSQGVSSYEQYF; CDR3 DNA: TGTGCCATCAGTGTGTCGCAGGGGGTGAGCTCCTACGAGCAGTACTTC
J gene: TRBJ2-7; V gene: TRBV5-1; D gene: .; clone size: .; CDR3 protein: CASSSSNYEQYF; CDR3 DNA: TGCGCCAGCAGCTCGTCGAACTACGAGCAGTACTTC
J gene: TRBJ2-1; V gene: TRBV10-1; D gene: TRBD2; clone size: .; CDR3 protein: CCCSGRLAGVREQFF; CDR3 DNA: TGCTGCTGCAGTGGTCGACTAGCGGGAGTACGTGAGCAGTTCTTC
J gene: TRBJ2-7; V gene: TRBV6-2/TRBV6-3; D gene: TRBD1; clone size: .; CDR3 protein: CASSRPPATGATHSYEQYF; CDR3 DNA: TGTGCCAGCAGTCGACCCCCAGCGACAGGGGCAACCCACTCCTACGAGCAGTACTTC
J gene: TRBJ2-7; V gene: TRBV6-1; D gene: TRBD1; clone size: many; CDR3 protein: CASSGWDRGYEQYF; CDR3 DNA: TGTGCCAGCAGTGGATGGGACAGGGGATACGAGCAGTACTTC
J gene: TRBJ2-5; V gene: TRBV15; D gene: .; clone size: many; CDR3 protein: CATSRDRPGAGETQYF; CDR3 DNA: TGTGCCACCAGCAGAGATCGACCTGGGGCAGGAGAGACCCAGTACTTC
J gene: TRBJ2-7; V gene: TRBV11-2; D gene: TRBD1; clone size: .; CDR3 protein: CASRRRDRSYEQYF; CDR3 DNA: TGTGCCAGCAGGCGCCGGGACAGATCCTACGAGCAGTACTTC
J gene: TRBJ2-5; V gene: TRBV12-3/TRBV12-4; D gene: TRBD2; clone size: many; CDR3 protein: CASGRLAGPQETQYF; CDR3 DNA: TGTGCCAGCGGTCGACTAGCGGGACCTCAAGAGACCCAGTACTTC
J gene: TRBJ2-7; V gene: TRBV20-1; D gene: TRBD1; clone size: many; CDR3 protein: CSARDPGQGVYEQYF; CDR3 DNA: TGCAGTGCTAGAGATCCGGGACAGGGAGTATACGAGCAGTACTTC
J gene: TRBJ2-5; V gene: TRBV25-1; D gene: .; clone size: many; CDR3 protein: CASSDRRTVEETQYF; CDR3 DNA: TGTGCCAGCAGTGATCGCAGGACAGTGGAAGAGACCCAGTACTTC
J gene: TRBJ2-3; V gene: TRBV12-3/TRBV12-4; D gene: .; clone size: .; CDR3 protein: CASSRLQELTDTQYF; CDR3 DNA: TGTGCCAGCAGTCGGCTCCAGGAACTCACAGATACGCAGTATTTT
J gene: TRBJ2-1; V gene: TRBV3-1; D gene: .; clone size: .; CDR3 protein: CASSPGRLGQSGNEQFF; CDR3 DNA: TGTGCCAGCAGCCCAGGCAGGCTAGGTCAAAGCGGGAATGAGCAGTTCTTC
J gene: TRBJ2-3; V gene: TRBV29-1; D gene: .; clone size: .; CDR3 protein: CSVGWPYTDTQYF; CDR3 DNA: TGCAGCGTTGGCTGGCCTTACACAGATACGCAGTATTTT
J gene: TRBJ2-7; V gene: TRBV10-3; D gene: TRBD2; clone size: few; CDR3 protein: CAISVGGRAGDHEQYF; CDR3 DNA: TGTGCCATCAGTGTTGGGGGGAGGGCCGGCGACCATGAGCAGTACTTC
J gene: TRBJ2-3; V gene: TRBV10-3; D gene: .; clone size: few; CDR3 protein: CAISESSGWTDTQYF; CDR3 DNA: TGTGCCATCAGTGAGTCATCCGGTTGGACAGATACGCAGTATTTT
J gene: TRBJ2-1; V gene: TRBV11-2; D gene: .; clone size: .; CDR3 protein: CASSLDPVSINEQFF; CDR3 DNA: TGTGCCAGCAGCTTAGATCCGGTTAGCATCAATGAGCAGTTCTTC
J gene: TRBJ2-3; V gene: TRBV28; D gene: TRBD2; clone size: few; CDR3 protein: CASSQLAGGRDTQYF; CDR3 DNA: TGTGCCAGCAGTCAGCTAGCGGGAGGGCGGGATACGCAGTATTTT
J gene: TRBJ1-3; V gene: TRBV6-5; D gene: .; clone size: few; CDR3 protein: CASQTGGLRGNTIYF; CDR3 DNA: TGTGCCAGCCAGACGGGGGGGCTGAGAGGAAACACCATATATTTT